This T cell receptor beta chain was captured in a study of shared clonotypes between healthy human individuals. Study context: Each donor had three CD4 naive, three CD4 memory, two CD8 naive and one CD8 memory plate. Study-wide points: Represented diversity, genetic and exposure-history alike, was limited by few donors.

Positively selected for CCR7, the CD45RO-negative cells used as naive CD8 cells excluded terminally differentiated effector memory CD45RA+ cells. A deep-level run was used for the assay. Method: immunoSEQ multiplex PCR; TCRdb's copy keeps in-frame clones and lacks some. The table shows approximately 2,200,000 clones, with about 92% occurring only once. Remarks on this clone: Its target is unknown.

V lost 3 bases, J lost 3 bases, and 8 bases stayed unmatched. The germline CDR1 and CDR2 sequences are LNHDA and SQIVND (reference sequence). This CDR3 is built from 16 residues. The V call is TRBV19, the J call TRBJ2-3; 8 nucleotides agree with TRBD2. The receptor comes from a man aged 18 to 29 in good health. Some clones in this sample may be carry-over from other donors' samples. The sequencing sample was made of naive CD8+ T cells from PBMCs. CDR3 in DNA: TGTGCCAGTAGTATCCTCCAGCGGGAGAAGACAGATACGCAGTATTTT. Residues: CASSILQREKTDTQYF.